This T cell receptor beta chain emerged from a study of shared clonotypes between healthy human individuals. Points from the study as a whole: Incompleteness in sorted-subset sequencing, despite large depth, was shown by rarefaction. There were few donors, and this limited the genetic and exposure-history diversity represented.

TCRdb's table, derived via immunoSEQ multiplex PCR, lists solely in-frame clones and lacks some. There are around 350,000 clones in the sample; 73% occur only once, and about 10% lies in the top ten. Remarks on this clone: Antigen: not known.

The sequenced material came from memory CD4+ T cells sorted from blood. Subset given: CD45RA-negative fraction. The sequence was collected from a man younger than 40 in good health.

CDR3 region: CASSTGTGYEKLFF. In DNA, the CDR3 is TGTGCCAGCAGCACCGGGACAGGGTATGAAAAACTGTTTTTT. This sequence joins TRBV9 and TRBJ1-4, with TRBD1 identical over 9 bases. Looked up from germline, CDR1 is SGDLS and CDR2 is YYNGEE. The CDR3 extends over 14 amino acids. Trimming cost V 4 bases and J 6 bases; bases outside gene matches: 4.